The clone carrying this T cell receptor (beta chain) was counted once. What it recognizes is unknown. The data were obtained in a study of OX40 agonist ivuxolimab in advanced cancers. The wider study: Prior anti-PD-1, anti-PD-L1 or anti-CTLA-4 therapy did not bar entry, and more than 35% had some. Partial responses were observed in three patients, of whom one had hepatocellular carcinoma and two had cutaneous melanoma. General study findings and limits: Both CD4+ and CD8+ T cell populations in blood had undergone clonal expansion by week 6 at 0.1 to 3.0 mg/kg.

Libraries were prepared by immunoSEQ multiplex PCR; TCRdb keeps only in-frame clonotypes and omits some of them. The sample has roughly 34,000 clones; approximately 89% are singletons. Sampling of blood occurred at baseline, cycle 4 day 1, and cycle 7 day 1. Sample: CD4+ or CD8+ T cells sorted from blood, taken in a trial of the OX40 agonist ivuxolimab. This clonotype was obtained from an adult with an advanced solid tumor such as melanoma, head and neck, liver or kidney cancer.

In nucleotides, the CDR3 is TGTGCCAGCAGCCAAGACGGCAGACATTATTCTGAAGCTTTCTTT. Amino acid sequence: CASSQDGRHYSEAFF. The chain joins TRBV14 to TRBJ1-1; D gene ambiguous. The CDR3 length is 15 residues. Germline assignment: CDR1 SGHDN and CDR2 FVKESK. With 0 bases removed from V and 6 bases from J, the gap between germline ends came to 14 bases. The full variable domain, rest sourced from reference TRBV14 and TRBJ1-1, is EAGVTQFPSHSVIEKGQTVTLRCDPISGHDNLYWYRRVMGKEIKFLLHFVKESKQDESGMPNNRFLAERTGGTYSTLKVQPAELEDSGVYFCASSQDGRHYSEAFFGQGTRLTVV.